Sequencing of this TCR beta chain was carried out in a study of cytomegalovirus exposure and HLA in healthy donors. Turning to the study itself: Earlier, about 180 million T cells were analyzed, and fewer than 120 million unique TCR beta sequences were found among them. Overall study results and limits: Within the data, a cluster of highly shared sequence variants was likely a sequencing artifact. HLA alleles showed associations with some 17,000 TCR beta sequences in a later analysis, at a 0.05 false discovery rate.

Worth noting for this clone: The antigen remains unidentified.

The PCR contained 60 Vbeta and 13 Jbeta primers. Assay: immunoSEQ multiplex PCR; the TCRdb copy retains only in-frame clones and omits some. The sample records about 37,000 clones, 70% to 75% being singletons. V was trimmed by 0 bases and J by 5 bases, leaving 17 bases between them. Germline V gene sequence: CDR1 LGHNA, CDR2 YNFKEQ. There are 16 residues in the CDR3. Sequenced sample: PBMCs. The chain combines TRBV4-2 with TRBJ2-7, with D possibly being TRBD2 (7 bases). The receptor was isolated from a man under 40 in good health and CMV-seronegative. The CDR3 sequence is CASSQEWALGGHEQYF. DNA for the CDR3: TGTGCCAGCAGCCAAGAGTGGGCTTTGGGGGGGCACGAGCAGTACTTC.